The 32 T cell receptor beta chains listed next were all sequenced from one sample in a study of blood T cell repertoires in COVID-19. TCRdb's copy holds only in-frame clones and misses some; the assay was immunoSEQ multiplex PCR. The data hold 70,000 to 85,000 clones, with 70% to 90% observed a single time. The sequencing sample was made of peripheral blood. The receptors come from a woman aged 80 or over with acute or convalescent COVID-19.

The CDR3 nucleotides read TGTGCCAGCACCTCTTGGGGGTACGGGGGTGAGCAGTTCTTC. Its translation: CASTSWGYGGEQFF. V usage is TRBV27 and J usage is TRBJ2-1; the D gene is possibly TRBD2 (6 bases). The germline V gene encodes CDR1 MNHEY and CDR2 SMNVEV (reference sequence). This CDR3 contains 14 residues. The germline V and J ends were trimmed by 7 bases and 9 bases, with 19 bases remaining between them.

V gene TRBV7-8 combines with J gene TRBJ1-5; TRBD1 aligns across 7 bases. CDR1 SGHVS and CDR2 FQNEAQ come from the germline V gene. The CDR3 is made up of 15 amino acids. The V gene end was trimmed by 3 bases and the J gene end by 4 bases; junction bases not matched to a gene: 6. CDR3 amino acids: CASSFQSGGNQPQHF. The CDR3 coding sequence is TGTGCCAGCAGCTTTCAGTCAGGGGGGAATCAGCCCCAGCATTTT.

V usage is TRBV3-1 (or the pseudogene TRBV3-2) and J usage is TRBJ1-2; D possibly corresponds to TRBD1 (6 bases). CDR1 is LGHDT and CDR2 is YNNKEL in the germline V gene (reference sequence). This CDR3 has 15 residues. Trimming took off 2 bases at V and 6 bases at J, with 16 bases between the two ends. The CDR3 DNA follows: TGTGCCAGCAGCCAATTCGACAGGAAGATTAATGGCTACACCTTC. It yields the protein CASSQFDRKINGYTF.

The chain employs TRBV7-2 and TRBJ1-1; perhaps TRBD1 as D (5 bases). The germline V gene has CDR1 SGHTA and CDR2 FQGNSA. The CDR3 extends over 14 amino acids. Trimming removed 7 bases at V and 1 base at J, with 13 bases between. DNA of the CDR3: TGTGCCAGCATCCGCGGGGGGGAGAACACTGAAGCTTTCTTT. Translated, it gives CASIRGGENTEAFF.

This clone was observed a few times. The chain recombines TRBV5-6 with TRBJ1-6, with D uncertain. V was pared by 4 bases and J by 9 bases, with 14 bases between. Germline CDR1 SGHDT, CDR2 YYEEEE. The length of the CDR3 is 14 residues. In nucleotides, the CDR3 is TGTGCCAGCAGCCCGGGAGGGCGCGGTTCACCCCTCCACTTT. Amino acids: CASSPGGRGSPLHF.

The chain employs TRBV9 and TRBJ2-2, with D tentatively TRBD1 (5 bases). The V and J ends lost 0 bases and 3 bases respectively, with 9 bases between them. The germline V gene has CDR1 SGDLS and CDR2 YYNGEE. CDR3 size: 15 residues. The CDR3: CASSVEPRDTGELFF. CDR3 bases: TGTGCCAGCAGCGTAGAACCCAGGGACACCGGGGAGCTGTTTTTT.

This clone was seen a handful of times. The chain recombines TRBV9 with TRBJ1-4; 8 nucleotides match TRBD1. Per the germline V gene, CDR1 is SGDLS and CDR2 is YYNGEE. The length of the CDR3 is 15 residues. V gave up 4 bases and J gave up 5 bases; unmatched junction bases: 7. The CDR3 DNA sequence: TGTGCCAGCAGCTTCCGGACAGGGCGGAATGAAAAACTGTTTTTT. Its translation: CASSFRTGRNEKLFF.

The chain combines TRBV2 with TRBJ1-1; 7 bases line up with TRBD1. This CDR3 region has 13 residues. Unmatched junction bases numbered 6, after V lost 7 bases and J lost 4 bases. Germline values: CDR1 SNHLY, CDR2 FYNNEI. DNA of the CDR3: TGTGCCAGCATTTCACAGGGGAGCACTGAAGCTTTCTTT. Its translation: CASISQGSTEAFF.

This sequence joins TRBV9 and TRBJ1-2; a weak D match, TRBD1 (6 bases). Per germline, CDR1 SGDLS and CDR2 YYNGEE. This CDR3 contains 13 residues. Trimming took off 4 bases at V and 4 bases at J, with 11 bases between the two ends. CDR3 sequence: CASSRGQLYGYTF. The CDR3 nucleotides read TGTGCCAGCAGCCGAGGACAGCTCTATGGCTACACCTTC.

The genes are TRBV29-1 and TRBJ1-2; D call uncertain. This CDR3 comprises 12 residues. Germline V gene lookup returns CDR1 SQVTM and CDR2 ANQGSEA. With 5 bases removed from V and 4 bases from J, the gap between germline ends came to 11 bases. This CDR3 reads CSVRDGSYGYTF. In nucleotides, the CDR3 is TGCAGCGTTCGTGACGGGAGCTATGGCTACACCTTC.

The genes are TRBV6-5 and TRBJ1-6; D possibly corresponds to TRBD1 (5 bases). V lost 8 bases, J lost 7 bases, and 18 bases lay in between. The CDR3 is made up of 15 amino acids. CDR1 MNHEY and CDR2 SVGAGI come from the germline V gene. DNA of the CDR3: TGTGCCAGCCGACGGGACTCCGCTTCAAATTCACCCCTCCACTTT. This sequence encodes CASRRDSASNSPLHF.

This chain links TRBV7-9 with TRBJ1-1, with TRBD1 as a possible D gene (5 bases). Trimming cost V 4 bases and J 5 bases, with 17 bases left between them. From germline, CDR1 is SEHNR and CDR2 FQNEAQ (reference sequence). This CDR3 is built from 15 residues. DNA of the CDR3: TGTGCCAGCAGCTCAACCATTAAGGGGCCTACTGAAGCTTTCTTT. Translating gives CASSSTIKGPTEAFF.

The V and J genes are TRBV11-1 and TRBJ1-1; D uncertain. This CDR3 contains 14 residues. CDR1 is SGHAT, CDR2 FQDESV, per germline (reference sequence). The V end was cut by 0 bases, the J end by 1 base, with 6 bases between. The CDR3 spells CASSLAPGNTEAFF. The DNA for the CDR3 is TGTGCCAGCAGCTTAGCTCCAGGGAACACTGAAGCTTTCTTT.

This clone has a handful of counts. The rearrangement uses TRBV11-2 and TRBJ2-5; tentatively, D is TRBD2 (5 bases). CDR1 and CDR2 from the germline V gene are SGHAT and FQNNGV. The CDR3 totals 14 residues. Trimming shortened V by 5 bases and J by 5 bases, and 15 bases separated the two germline ends. CDR3 DNA: TGTGCCAGCAGCCCCCGAAGCGAGGGTGAGACCCAGTACTTC. Protein: CASSPRSEGETQYF.

The chain's CDR3 is CASSRRQDSLVGTDTQYF. The CDR3 nucleotides read TGCGCCAGCAGCCGACGACAGGATTCCTTAGTTGGCACAGATACGCAGTATTTT. The V gene is TRBV4-1, the J gene TRBJ2-3, with D possibly TRBD1 on 6 matching bases. The V end was cut by 4 bases, the J end by 1 base, with 21 bases between. The CDR3 contains 18 residues. In germline, CDR1 is MGHRA, CDR2 YSYEKL.

The CDR3 sequence is CSASWTGAQPQHF. In DNA form, the CDR3 reads TGCAGCGCCTCTTGGACAGGGGCTCAGCCCCAGCATTTT. The rearrangement joins TRBV29-1 to TRBJ1-5, with 9 bases lining up with TRBD1. This CDR3 contains 13 residues. The germline V gene encodes CDR1 SQVTM and CDR2 ANQGSEA. J gave up 6 bases and V 7 bases, and 7 bases lay outside the gene matches.

The rearrangement links TRBV30 to TRBJ1-2, with D possibly TRBD1 on 6 matching bases. The CDR3 extends over 13 amino acids. The germline V gene has CDR1 GTSNPN and CDR2 SVGIG (reference sequence). Trimming stripped 0 bases from V and 4 bases from J, with 9 bases between. The CDR3 loop is CAWSVGGRYGYTF. For the CDR3, the DNA is TGTGCCTGGAGTGTTGGGGGCCGCTATGGCTACACCTTC.

This clone has a handful of counts. The CDR3 here is CASSLEGQGAGELFF. The CDR3 DNA reads as TGCGCCAGCAGCTTGGAAGGACAAGGGGCCGGGGAGCTGTTTTTT. The rearrangement joins TRBV5-1 to TRBJ2-2; D is perhaps TRBD1 (5 bases). CDR3 length: 15 amino acids. V gave up 0 bases and J gave up 6 bases, with 12 bases separating them. Germline values: CDR1 SGHRS, CDR2 YFSETQ.

The chain uses TRBV5-1 and TRBJ2-2; tentatively, D is TRBD2 (5 bases). Germline CDR1 is SGHRS and CDR2 is YFSETQ. Trimming removed 8 bases at V and 6 bases at J, with 8 bases between. This CDR3 region has 11 residues. CDR3 DNA: TGCGCCAGTGAGGAGGCCGGGGAGCTGTTTTTT. It specifies CASEEAGELFF. Based on the CDR3 plus reference TRBV5-1 and TRBJ2-2, the full variable domain is KAGVTQTPRYLIKTRGQQVTLSCSPISGHRSVSWYQQTPGQGLQFLFEYFSETQRNKGNFPGRFSGRQFSNSRSEMNVSTLELGDSALYLCASEEAGELFFGEGSRLTVL.

V is TRBV5-1 and J is TRBJ1-1; D may be TRBD1 (5 bases). The CDR3 totals 15 residues. V lost 1 base and J 2 bases, leaving 12 bases between the germline ends. The germline V gene encodes CDR1 SGHRS and CDR2 YFSETQ. The CDR3 coding sequence is TGCGCCAGCAGCTTGATACAGGATAGAAACACTGAAGCTTTCTTT. It translates to CASSLIQDRNTEAFF.

CDR3 in amino acids: CASSLTLVSSYEQYF. CDR3 nucleotides: TGTGCCAGCAGTTTAACGTTGGTCAGCTCCTACGAGCAGTACTTC. The chain is built from TRBV28 and TRBJ2-7; D call uncertain. Germline CDR1 MDHEN, CDR2 SYDVKM. V was clipped by 2 bases and J by 0 bases, with 11 bases between them. This CDR3 contains 15 residues.

CDR3 coding DNA: TGTGCCAGCAGTTACGGACAGGGAATGACCGGGGAGCTGTTTTTT. Its translation is CASSYGQGMTGELFF. The chain links TRBV27 to TRBJ2-2; 8 bases line up with TRBD1. The germline CDR1 and CDR2 sequences are MNHEY and SMNVEV (reference sequence). Losses at the gene ends were 4 bases for V and 5 bases for J; bases not matched to a gene: 6. The CDR3 has 15 amino acids.

The chain combines TRBV6-5 with TRBJ1-1; no firm D call. Germline V gene lookup returns CDR1 MNHEY and CDR2 SVGAGI. Deletions cut 6 bases from V and 1 base from J, with 15 bases between. CDR3 length: 15 amino acids. The CDR3 loop is CASREIGRANTEAFF. The CDR3 nucleotides read TGTGCCAGCAGGGAGATTGGGAGGGCGAACACTGAAGCTTTCTTT.

The DNA of the CDR3 is TGTGCCAGCAGCCAAGGGGTAGGGAGGGAGACCCAGTACTTC. It is translated as CASSQGVGRETQYF. The V gene is TRBV3-1 (or the pseudogene TRBV3-2), the J gene TRBJ2-5; D is possibly TRBD2 (6 bases). V was pared by 1 base and J by 5 bases, with 11 bases between. CDR3 length: 14 residues. Germline CDR1 reads LGHDT; CDR2 reads YNNKEL (reference sequence).

The chain employs TRBV5-1 and TRBJ2-7; possibly TRBD2 for D (7 bases). The germline V gene encodes CDR1 SGHRS and CDR2 YFSETQ. Trimming took 4 bases from V and 0 from J, leaving 17 bases between them. This CDR3 region has 16 residues. The CDR3 region is CASSNKGGSSSYEQYF. The DNA for the CDR3 is TGCGCCAGCAGCAATAAGGGGGGGTCCTCCTCCTACGAGCAGTACTTC.

V gene TRBV4-1 combines with J gene TRBJ2-7; D might be TRBD1 (6 bases). The ends were cut back, 4 bases at V and 7 bases at J, with 17 bases in the middle. In germline, CDR1 is MGHRA, CDR2 YSYEKL. There are 14 residues in the CDR3. CDR3 DNA: TGCGCCAGCAGCCGTCCGACAGGTCCGGAAGAGCAGTACTTC. Protein: CASSRPTGPEEQYF.

The chain recombines TRBV24-1 with TRBJ1-2; 10 bases align to TRBD1. CDR1 is KGHDR, CDR2 SFDVKD, per germline. The V segment lost 4 bases and the J segment 3 bases; nucleotides outside the gene matches: 7. The CDR3 sequence is 16 residues long. The DNA for the CDR3 is TGTGCCACCAGTGACCCGGGACAGGGGAGCTACTATGGCTACACCTTC. Its translation is CATSDPGQGSYYGYTF.

V gene TRBV20-1 combines with J gene TRBJ1-2; D gene unclear. Between the trimmed V and J ends, which lost 5 bases and 8 bases, there was a span of 9 bases. Germline CDR1 is DFQATT and CDR2 is SNEGSKA (reference sequence). The CDR3 consists of 10 residues. The CDR3: CSAHSLGYTF. The CDR3 DNA sequence: TGCAGTGCTCACTCCCTGGGCTACACCTTC.

The chain is built from TRBV5-4 and TRBJ1-3, with D possibly matching TRBD1 (6 bases). CDR3 size: 16 residues. Trimming cost V 0 bases and J 2 bases, with 12 bases left between them. The V gene's germline CDR1 is SGHNT and CDR2 YYREEE (reference sequence). The CDR3, as DNA: TGTGCCAGCAGCTTGGCGTTAGGGACAACTGGAAACACCATATATTTT. Encoded protein: CASSLALGTTGNTIYF.

This clone was seen only once. V and J are TRBV24-1 and TRBJ2-7; a possible D gene is TRBD1 (7 bases). Trimming removed 5 bases from V and 2 bases from J, with 12 bases in between. In germline, CDR1 is KGHDR, CDR2 SFDVKD. The CDR3 totals 14 residues. The CDR3 region has the DNA TGTGCCACCAGTGCCAGGGGGGTGCCCTACGAGCAGTACTTC. It is translated as CATSARGVPYEQYF.

The rearrangement joins TRBV24-1 to TRBJ2-7; D may be TRBD1 (5 bases). The CDR3 totals 15 residues. Trimming cost V 4 bases and J 5 bases, with 17 bases left between them. Germline CDR1 KGHDR, CDR2 SFDVKD. CDR3 sequence: CATSDASAGMHEQYF. The CDR3 coding sequence is TGTGCCACCAGTGACGCGTCTGCAGGGATGCACGAGCAGTACTTC.

The genes are TRBV7-2 and TRBJ1-4; tentatively, D is TRBD1 (6 bases). V was pared by 6 bases and J by 8 bases, with 25 bases between. Germline CDR1 is SGHTA and CDR2 is FQGNSA. The CDR3 runs 17 residues. Here the CDR3 DNA reads TGTGCCAGCAGGTTCACTCCACAGGGCCCCCTCAGCGAAAAACTGTTTTTT. This translates into CASRFTPQGPLSEKLFF.